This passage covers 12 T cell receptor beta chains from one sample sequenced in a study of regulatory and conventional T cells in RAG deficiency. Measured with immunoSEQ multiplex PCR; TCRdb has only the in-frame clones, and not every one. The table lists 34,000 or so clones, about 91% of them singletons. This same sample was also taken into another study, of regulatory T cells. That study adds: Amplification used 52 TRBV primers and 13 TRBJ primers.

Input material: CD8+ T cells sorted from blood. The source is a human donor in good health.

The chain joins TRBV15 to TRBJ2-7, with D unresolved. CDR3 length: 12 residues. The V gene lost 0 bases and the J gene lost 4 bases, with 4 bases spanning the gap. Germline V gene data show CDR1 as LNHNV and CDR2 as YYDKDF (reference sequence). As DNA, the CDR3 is TGTGCCACCAGCAGAGATAATTACGAGCAGTACTTC. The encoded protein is CATSRDNYEQYF.

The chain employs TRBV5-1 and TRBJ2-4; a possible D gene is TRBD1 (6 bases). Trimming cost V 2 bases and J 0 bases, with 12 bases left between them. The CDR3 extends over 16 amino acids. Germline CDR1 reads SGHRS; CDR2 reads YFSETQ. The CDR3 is CASSLDRTLAKNIQYF. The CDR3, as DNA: TGCGCCAGCAGCTTAGACAGGACTCTAGCCAAAAACATTCAGTACTTC.

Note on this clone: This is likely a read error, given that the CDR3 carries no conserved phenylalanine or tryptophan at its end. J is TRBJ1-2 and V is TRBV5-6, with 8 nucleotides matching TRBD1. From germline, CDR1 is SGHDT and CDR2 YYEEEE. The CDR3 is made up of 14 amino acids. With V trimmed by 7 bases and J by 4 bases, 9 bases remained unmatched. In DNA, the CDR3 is TGTGCCAGCCGCTCCGGGACAGGAAGCTATGGCTACACCTCC. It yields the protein CASRSGTGSYGYTS.

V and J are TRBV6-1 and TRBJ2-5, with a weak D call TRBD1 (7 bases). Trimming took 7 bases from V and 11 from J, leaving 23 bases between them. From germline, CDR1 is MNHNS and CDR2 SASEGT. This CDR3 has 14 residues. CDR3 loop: CASTVVQGGREQYF. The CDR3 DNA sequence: TGTGCCAGCACTGTTGTGCAGGGGGGACGAGAGCAGTACTTC.

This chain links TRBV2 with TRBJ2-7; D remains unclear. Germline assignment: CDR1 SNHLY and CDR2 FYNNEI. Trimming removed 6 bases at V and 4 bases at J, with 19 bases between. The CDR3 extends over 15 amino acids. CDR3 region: CASRRPLWYGYEQYF. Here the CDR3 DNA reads TGTGCCAGCAGACGCCCCTTGTGGTACGGGTACGAGCAGTACTTC.

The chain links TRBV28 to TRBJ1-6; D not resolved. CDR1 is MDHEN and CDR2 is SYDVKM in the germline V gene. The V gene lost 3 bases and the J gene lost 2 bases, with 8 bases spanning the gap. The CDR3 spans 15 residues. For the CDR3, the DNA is TGTGCCAGCAGTTTGGGCGGCGCCTATAATTCACCCCTCCACTTT. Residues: CASSLGGAYNSPLHF.

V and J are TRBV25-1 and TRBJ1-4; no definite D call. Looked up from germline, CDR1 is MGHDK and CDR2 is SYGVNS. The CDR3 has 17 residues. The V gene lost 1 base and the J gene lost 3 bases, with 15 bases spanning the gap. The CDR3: CASSEWALGSSNEKLFF. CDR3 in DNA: TGTGCCAGCAGTGAATGGGCTTTGGGGTCCTCTAATGAAAAACTGTTTTTT.

The chain's CDR3 is CASSMGPTTDTQYF. DNA for the CDR3: TGCGCCAGCAGCATGGGTCCTACAACCGATACGCAGTATTTT. The chain is built from TRBV5-1 and TRBJ2-3; D not resolved. Germline-derived CDR1 and CDR2 are SGHRS and YFSETQ. V was pared by 4 bases and J by 6 bases, with 15 bases between. This CDR3 comprises 14 residues.

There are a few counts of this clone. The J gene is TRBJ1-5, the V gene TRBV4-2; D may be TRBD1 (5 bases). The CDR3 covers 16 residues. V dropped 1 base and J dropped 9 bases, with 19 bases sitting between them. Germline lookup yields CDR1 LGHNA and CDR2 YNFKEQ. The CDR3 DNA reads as TGTGCCAGCAGCCAAGTTTCCTCGGACACCGCGGGGCCCCAGCATTTT. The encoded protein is CASSQVSSDTAGPQHF.

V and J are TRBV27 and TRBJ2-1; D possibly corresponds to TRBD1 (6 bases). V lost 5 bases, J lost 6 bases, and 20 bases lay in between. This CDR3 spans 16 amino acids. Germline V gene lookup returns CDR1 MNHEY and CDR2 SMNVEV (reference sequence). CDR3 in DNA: TGTGCCAGCAGTCCCTTACAGGGCCACCATCTCAATGAGCAGTTCTTC. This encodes CASSPLQGHHLNEQFF.

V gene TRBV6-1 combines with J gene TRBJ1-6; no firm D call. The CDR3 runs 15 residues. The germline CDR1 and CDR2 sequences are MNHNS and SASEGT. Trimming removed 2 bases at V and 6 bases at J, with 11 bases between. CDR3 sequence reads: CASSETPGLNSPLHF. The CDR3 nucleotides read TGTGCCAGCAGTGAAACTCCGGGCCTTAATTCACCCCTCCACTTT.

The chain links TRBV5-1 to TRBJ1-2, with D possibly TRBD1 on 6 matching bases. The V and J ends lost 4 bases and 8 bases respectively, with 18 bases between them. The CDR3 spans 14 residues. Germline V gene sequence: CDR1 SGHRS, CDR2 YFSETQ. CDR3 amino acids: CASSPQGFAEGYTF. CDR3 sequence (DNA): TGCGCCAGCAGCCCGCAGGGGTTTGCGGAAGGCTACACCTTC.